These T cell receptor beta chains were read from a single sample in a study of human T cells and chemical hapten exposure. MiXCR, run by TCRdb on the RACE reads, gives a single entry per CDR3 protein. The sample contains 84,000 or so distinct CDR3 sequences, roughly a tenth of which appear only once. The sample consisted of whole blood, taken in connection with sensitization to the hapten diphenylcyclopropenone (DPC). The receptor source for this set is a woman in her 30s with alopecia areata. Some clones in this sample may be carry-over from other donors' samples. CDR3s include the opening cysteine and the closing phenylalanine or tryptophan. The D gene is left open where the match is weak. A clone size is listed for some rows: how often the clone was seen (once, few, many), or a class if it is expanded.

v_gene	abundance	j_gene	d_gene	CDR3aa	CDR3nt
TRBV4-1	-	TRBJ1-4	-	CASSQDWIGTNEKLFF	TGCGCCAGCAGCCAAGATTGGATTGGAACTAATGAAAAACTGTTTTTT
TRBV20-1	many	TRBJ2-7	TRBD2	CSAAPGGVYEQYF	TGCAGTGCAGCCCCGGGAGGGGTCTACGAGCAGTACTTC
TRBV28	many	TRBJ1-5	TRBD1	CASSSPQGVGPNQPQHF	TGTGCCAGCAGTTCACCTCAGGGGGTCGGGCCAAATCAGCCCCAGCATTTT
TRBV6-6	few	TRBJ1-1	TRBD1	CASRGQGWDTEAFF	TGTGCCAGCAGGGGACAGGGATGGGACACTGAAGCTTTCTTT
TRBV10-3	many	TRBJ2-3	-	CAISGSDASGGTQYF	TGTGCCATCAGTGGCTCGGACGCTTCTGGCGGTACGCAGTATTTT
TRBV29-1	-	TRBJ1-1	-	CSTKSDYTEAFF	TGCAGCACAAAATCGGACTACACTGAAGCTTTCTTT
TRBV11-1	many	TRBJ2-7	TRBD1	CASSLGAGGHYEQYF	TGTGCCAGCAGCTTAGGGGCAGGGGGCCACTACGAGCAGTACTTC
TRBV3-1	-	TRBJ2-4	-	CASSQLTHIQYF	TGTGCCAGCAGCCAACTGACCCACATTCAGTACTTC
TRBV12-3/TRBV12-4	many	TRBJ2-2	-	CASSFSGSGELFF	TGTGCCAGCAGTTTTTCGGGATCCGGGGAGCTGTTTTTT
TRBV5-8	many	TRBJ2-7	-	CASSSGPWYEQYF	TGTGCCAGCAGCTCGGGACCCTGGTACGAGCAGTACTTC
TRBV7-2	few	TRBJ2-5	-	CASERQEQETQYF	TGTGCCAGCGAGAGACAGGAGCAAGAGACCCAGTACTTC
TRBV14	few	TRBJ1-4	-	CASSQGDNPAEKLFF	TGTGCCAGCAGCCAAGGAGATAATCCAGCGGAAAAACTGTTTTTT
TRBV20-1	many	TRBJ1-3	-	CSALIVLGNTIYF	TGCAGTGCCCTAATAGTACTTGGAAACACCATATATTTT
TRBV12-3/TRBV12-4	many	TRBJ1-6	TRBD1	CASSKGQGATSPLHF	TGTGCCAGCAGCAAGGGACAGGGGGCAACTTCACCCCTCCACTTT
TRBV14	many	TRBJ2-1	-	CASSQSSPRRGGQFF	TGTGCCAGCAGCCAAAGCTCCCCGCGCAGGGGCGGGCAGTTCTTC
TRBV20-1	many	TRBJ1-1	-	CSALRTVMNTEAFF	TGCAGTGCTTTAAGGACAGTGATGAACACTGAAGCTTTCTTT
TRBV11-2	many	TRBJ2-3	TRBD2	CASSLSGAGGPTDTQYF	TGTGCCAGCAGCTTATCAGGAGCGGGGGGACCCACAGATACGCAGTATTTT
TRBV7-9	few	TRBJ2-7	-	CASSDRRSSYEQYF	TGTGCCAGCAGCGACAGGAGGAGCTCCTACGAGCAGTACTTC
TRBV7-6	-	TRBJ2-3	-	CASSLDSLPDTQYF	TGTGCCAGCAGCTTAGACAGCTTACCAGATACGCAGTATTTT
TRBV11-2	many	TRBJ2-3	-	CASNLGSLLGDTQYF	TGTGCCAGCAACCTGGGGAGCCTATTGGGAGATACGCAGTATTTT
TRBV7-2	few	TRBJ2-7	-	CASSLRARYEQYF	TGTGCCAGCAGCTTGCGAGCGAGATACGAGCAGTACTTC
TRBV20-1	many	TRBJ1-5	-	CSARASGGAQPQHF	TGCAGTGCTAGAGCCTCGGGTGGCGCTCAGCCCCAGCATTTT
TRBV7-6	few	TRBJ2-3	-	CASSSPGAVTDTQYF	TGTGCCAGCAGCTCTCCAGGGGCGGTCACAGATACGCAGTATTTT
TRBV18	many	TRBJ1-4	-	CASSPRSRNEKLFF	TGTGCCAGCTCACCACGGTCCAGAAACGAAAAACTGTTTTTT
TRBV28	few	TRBJ1-2	-	CASSPNYGYTF	TGTGCCAGCAGTCCGAACTATGGCTACACCTTC
TRBV29-1	-	TRBJ2-7	-	CRTGISYEQYF	TGCAGAACAGGGATATCCTACGAGCAGTACTTC
TRBV18	many	TRBJ1-1	TRBD1	CASSTTGSTEAFF	TGTGCCAGCTCCACGACAGGGAGCACTGAAGCTTTCTTT
TRBV6-2/TRBV6-3	many	TRBJ1-5	-	CASSYGWRGDQPQHF	TGTGCCAGCAGTTACGGGTGGAGGGGAGACCAGCCCCAGCATTTT
TRBV3-1	many	TRBJ2-7	-	CASSQDHGAGAEQYF	TGTGCCAGCAGCCAAGATCATGGGGCAGGGGCCGAGCAGTACTTC
TRBV3-1	few	TRBJ2-1	-	CASSQIPGEYNEQFF	TGTGCCAGCAGCCAAATCCCGGGGGAATATAATGAGCAGTTCTTC
TRBV5-1	many	TRBJ2-1	-	CASRPIPEVYNEQFF	TGCGCCAGCAGACCTATTCCGGAGGTTTACAATGAGCAGTTCTTC
TRBV6-2/TRBV6-3	many	TRBJ2-2	-	CASSYQAGELFF	TGTGCCAGCAGTTACCAGGCCGGGGAGCTGTTTTTT
TRBV9	many	TRBJ2-2	TRBD1	CASSVGTDNTGELFF	TGTGCCAGCAGCGTCGGGACAGACAACACCGGGGAGCTGTTTTTT
TRBV11-2	few	TRBJ2-1	-	CASTLRAVLSSYNEQFF	TGTGCCAGCACCCTTCGGGCGGTTTTAAGCTCCTACAATGAGCAGTTCTTC
TRBV29-1	few	TRBJ1-4	-	CSVSGPWANEKLFF	TGCAGCGTCTCTGGACCATGGGCTAATGAAAAACTGTTTTTT